This T cell receptor beta chain was retrieved from a study of response to subunit inactivated influenza vaccine. Trimming pared 3 bases from V and 4 bases from J, leaving 9 bases between. The CDR3 spans 13 residues. The study's findings and limits: Authors suggested seasonal influenza vaccinations each recruit few new T cells.

As to this clonotype: Antigen specificity is unknown.

TCRdb processed the RT-PCR reads anew with MiXCR; each CDR3 protein has one entry. Of about 530,000 distinct CDR3 sequences listed, 12% are singletons. The gene calls are TRBV12-3 or TRBV12-4 and TRBJ1-1, with unresolved D. The sequencing here drew on PBMCs from blood, taken on the day of vaccination. The sequence came from a man aged 50 to 60 who received an inactivated influenza vaccine. The DNA of the CDR3 is TGTGCCAGCAGTTTTCTTGCCGGCACTGAAGCTTTCTTT. Residues: CASSFLAGTEAFF.